The subject of this entry is one T cell receptor beta chain. This CDR3 region has 16 residues. Germline loops: CDR1 LGHNA, CDR2 YNFKEQ. The V end lost 0 bases, the J end lost 2 bases, and 11 bases lay between the germline ends. Sequencing used immunoSEQ multiplex PCR; TCRdb keeps in-frame clones, though not all of them. Of 110,000 or so clones in the sample, 85% to 90% are singletons; the top ten hold approximately 2%. This specimen comes from a study of blood T cell repertoires in COVID-19. The source material was peripheral blood. The TCR was taken from a woman aged 45-60 years with acute or convalescent COVID-19. The genes are TRBV4-2 and TRBJ1-5; D remains unclear. The chain's CDR3 is CASSQEFGEGNQPQHF. CDR3 coding DNA: TGTGCCAGCAGCCAAGAGTTCGGCGAGGGCAATCAGCCCCAGCATTTT.